The 25 T cell receptor beta chains below all came from one sample that was sequenced in a study of tumor-infiltrating lymphocytes in primary liver carcinoma. The approximately 17-32 mg bulk tissue piece was not sorted before simultaneous RNA and DNA extraction. The researchers produced TCR beta cDNA from around 0.5 ug total RNA with a constant-region primer. Three nested multiplex PCR rounds of slightly modified ARM-PCR generated TCR beta libraries. With TRBV1-TRBV30 forward primers and a C-beta reverse primer, the first two PCR rounds were run for roughly 10 cycles each. TCRdb re-called the multiplex PCR reads through MiXCR, storing one row per CDR3 protein. The sample has just over 30,000 distinct CDR3 sequences, roughly 70% seen once. Sequenced: liver tumor tissue from sampling region 3. Subset indicated: tumor region T3, left-lateral pole. These receptors all stem from a woman aged 25 to 39 with primary liver carcinoma and hepatitis B virus infection.

Of note for this clonotype: One junction end disagrees with the germline gene, perhaps due to a read error. V is TRBV12-3 or TRBV12-4 and J is TRBJ2-7; D tentatively reads TRBD1 or TRBD2 (6 bases each). The length of the CDR3 is 15 residues. CDR3 region: CACSFRGQGNHEQYF. CDR3 in DNA: TGTGCCTGCAGTTTTCGGGGGCAGGGTAATCACGAGCAATACTTC.

On this clonotype itself: The germline gene is not matched at one end of the junction; a read error may be the cause. The chain is built from TRBV11-1 and TRBJ2-2; maybe TRBD2 (6 bases). CDR3 length: 16 amino acids. Per the germline V gene, CDR1 is SGHAT and CDR2 is FQDESV (reference sequence). The CDR3 sequence is CARSLVGGTNTGELFF. DNA of the CDR3: TGTGCCAGGAGCTTAGTGGGGGGTACGAACACTGGAGAGCTGTTTTTT.

The chain couples TRBV5-8 to TRBJ2-6, with D tentatively TRBD1 or TRBD2 (5 bases each). The CDR3 runs 15 residues. V was cut by 6 bases and J by 14 bases, with 24 bases left in between. Germline CDR1 is SGHTS and CDR2 is YDEGEE. The CDR3 region is CASTMAGLSGAILTF. DNA of the CDR3: TGTGCCAGCACCATGGCGGGCCTCTCTGGGGCCATCCTGACTTTC.

This CDR3 is CASSPLTGLTGELFF. CDR3 DNA sequence: TGTGCCAGCAGTCCGCTGACAGGGCTGACCGGGGAGCTGTTTTTT. This chain joins TRBV6-5 and TRBJ2-2; 7 positions agree with TRBD1. V dropped 5 bases and J dropped 5; count of bases not matched to a gene: 8. Germline V gene data show CDR1 as MNHEY and CDR2 as SVGAGI. The CDR3 length is 15 residues.

Regarding this clonotype: One end of the junction fails to match germline, which may point to a read error. V is TRBV5-6 and J is TRBJ2-2, with D hard to call. In germline, CDR1 is SGHDT, CDR2 YYEEEE. The CDR3 totals 15 residues. This CDR3 reads CASSLAHSVTGELFF. The CDR3 DNA reads TGTGCAAGCAGCTTGGCACACAGTGTCACCGGGGAGCTGTTTTTT.

Notes on this clonotype: At one end the junction does not follow the germline gene, possibly because of a read error. The chain combines TRBV13 with TRBJ1-1, with TRBD1 as a possible D gene (5 bases). The CDR3 sequence is 14 residues long. Germline CDR1 is PRHDT and CDR2 is FYEKMQ (reference sequence). The CDR3 nucleotides read TGTGGCAGCAGGACAAGGGGTGCAAACACTGAAGCCTTCTTT. The encoded protein is CGSRTRGANTEAFF. The whole variable domain, remainder taken from reference TRBV13 and TRBJ1-1, is AAGVIQSPRHLIKEKRETATLKCYPIPRHDTVYWYQQGPGQDPQFLISFYEKMQSDKGSIPDRFSAQQFSDYHSELNMSSLELGDSALYFCGSRTRGANTEAFFGQGTRLTVV.

In this sample, this clonotype turned up once. A junction boundary mismatches the germline segment, possibly from a read error. The chain carries TRBV14 and TRBJ2-1; a weak D match, TRBD2 (5 bases). The germline V gene has CDR1 SGHDN and CDR2 FVKESK. The CDR3 has 15 amino acids. For the CDR3, the DNA is TGCGCCAGTAGCAAGGGAATGGGAGCATACAATGAGCAGTTCTTC. Its protein is CASSKGMGAYNEQFF.

A word on this clonotype: Just one base apart from a much larger clone, this may be a read error. The V and J genes are TRBV12-3 or TRBV12-4 and TRBJ2-7, with TRBD2 as a possible D gene (6 bases). The CDR3 covers 15 residues. CDR3: CAISLGGGSADEQYF. CDR3 DNA: TGTGCCATCAGTTTAGGAGGAGGGAGTGCCGACGAGCAGTACTTC.

A note on this clonotype: Without the conserved terminal phenylalanine or tryptophan, this CDR3 likely stems from a read error. The chain uses TRBV29-1 and TRBJ2-1; D unclear. Between the trimmed V and J ends, which lost 7 bases and 4 bases, there was a span of 17 bases. Germline CDR1 SQVTM, CDR2 ANQGSEA. The CDR3 runs to 14 residues. As DNA, the CDR3 is TGCAGCGCCGCCGGGCTAGTGGGTTACAATGAGCAGTTCATC. Protein product: CSAAGLVGYNEQFI.

This clonotype came up many times. This likely comes from a read error, as the CDR3 has no conserved phenylalanine or tryptophan at its end. The chain carries TRBV11-2 and TRBJ2-3; no clear D. CDR3 length equals 14 residues. The germline V gene encodes CDR1 SGHAT and CDR2 FQNNGV. V lost 1 base and J lost 0, with 5 bases in between. CDR3 nucleotides: TGTGCCAGCAGCTTAGTTGGGAGCACAGATACGCAGTATTAT. This sequence encodes CASSLVGSTDTQYY.

A word on this clonotype: Sequence at one end of the junction differs from germline and may be a read error. The chain carries TRBV5-1 and TRBJ2-7, with 11 bases aligning to TRBD1. The CDR3 contains 13 residues. In germline, CDR1 is SGHRS, CDR2 YFSETQ. The CDR3 loop reads CVSSRDRGYEQYF. The CDR3 nucleotides are TGCGTCAGCAGCCGGGACAGGGGGTACGAGCAGTACTTC.

This chain links TRBV5-6 with TRBJ2-1; D may match TRBD1 or TRBD2 (5 bases each). CDR1 and CDR2 (germline): SGHDT, YYEEEE. There are 16 residues in the CDR3. With 1 base removed from V and 0 bases from J, the gap between germline ends came to 11 bases. CDR3 DNA sequence: TGTGCCAGCAGCTTGACGGGGCAGGACTCCTACAATGAGCAGTTCTTC. It specifies CASSLTGQDSYNEQFF.

About this clonotype itself: One end of the junction is discordant with germline, which a read error may explain. The genes are TRBV6-2 or TRBV6-3 and TRBJ1-5; the D gene is possibly TRBD1 (6 bases). This CDR3 region has 13 residues. CDR1 and CDR2 (germline): MNHEY, SVGEGT. This CDR3 is CACSYRDNQPQHF. DNA of the CDR3: TGTGCCTGCAGTTACCGGGACAACCAGCCCCAACATTTT.

This sequence joins TRBV10-3 and TRBJ2-1; D possibly matches TRBD1 or TRBD2 (5 bases each). The V gene lost 9 bases and the J gene lost 12 bases, with 24 bases spanning the gap. The CDR3 is made up of 14 amino acids. Germline CDR1 ENHRY, CDR2 SYGVKD. The CDR3 nucleotides read TGTGCCATTAGTCCCAGGGCGACCCGGGATGGGCAGTTCTTC. Translating it yields CAISPRATRDGQFF.

A remark on this clonotype: Without the conserved terminal phenylalanine or tryptophan, this CDR3 likely stems from a read error. The chain uses TRBV11-2 and TRBJ2-1; the match to TRBD2 covers 9 bases. Germline CDR1 and CDR2: SGHAT and FQNNGV. Trimming cost V 0 bases and J 7 bases; bases outside gene matches: 7. The CDR3 runs to 16 residues. The CDR3 DNA sequence: TGTGCCAGCAGCTTAGAGCTCCTAGCGGGAATGAATGAGCAGTTCACC. Protein product: CASSLELLAGMNEQFT.

Ten or more counts support this clonotype. This rearrangement joins TRBV28 to TRBJ1-3; D gene ambiguous. Germline V gene sequence: CDR1 MDHEN, CDR2 SYDVKM. The CDR3 covers 15 residues. V lost 2 bases to trimming and J lost 0 bases, with 8 bases between them. The CDR3 DNA is TGTGCCAGCAGTTTAGTGCACGGCTCTGGAAACACCATATATTTT. Its protein is CASSLVHGSGNTIYF.

Of note for this clonotype: One end of the junction varies from germline; a read error may be responsible. This chain links TRBV11-2 with TRBJ2-1, with 9 bases aligning to TRBD2. Looked up from germline, CDR1 is SGHAT and CDR2 is FQNNGV. The length of the CDR3 is 16 residues. DNA for the CDR3: TGTACCAGCAGGGTTACTAGCGGGTGGACCGGCAATGAGCAGTTCTTC. Its protein product is CTSRVTSGWTGNEQFF.

In its sample, this clonotype was seen once. A read error may produce the germline difference seen at one junction end. Here the CDR3 reads CASSGFGQPYEQYF. The CDR3 coding sequence is TGTGCCAGCAGTGGCTTCGGGCAGCCCTACGAACAGTACTTC. The V and J genes are TRBV6-1 and TRBJ2-7; D gene uncertain. Germline-derived CDR1 and CDR2 are MNHNS and SASEGT. CDR3 length: 14 residues.

Turning to this clonotype: One junction end does not reproduce the germline sequence, and a read error may be involved. This chain connects TRBV11-1 to TRBJ2-7; the match to TRBD2 covers 7 bases. The germline V gene has CDR1 SGHAT and CDR2 FQDESV (reference sequence). The CDR3 covers 15 residues. The CDR3 protein is CASSWSGTRTYEQYF. CDR3 in DNA: TGTGCAAGCAGCTGGAGCGGGACGAGGACCTACGAGCAGTACTTC.

In regard to this clonotype: Sequence at one end of the junction differs from germline and may be a read error. The rearrangement joins TRBV10-3 to TRBJ2-5; no definite D call. Germline values: CDR1 ENHRY, CDR2 SYGVKD. The CDR3 totals 15 residues. CDR3 region: CVISESATIQEIQYF. The CDR3 nucleotides read TGTGTCATCAGTGAGTCGGCTACCATACAAGAGATCCAGTACTTC.

To note about this clonotype: One junction end disagrees with the germline gene, perhaps due to a read error. The chain recombines TRBV29-1 with TRBJ2-3, with a tentative D call TRBD2 (5 bases). The germline gives CDR1 SQVTM, CDR2 ANQGSEA. This CDR3 is built from 15 residues. This chain's CDR3 is CSLVGLDSSTDAQYF. As DNA, the CDR3 is TGCAGCCTTGTCGGTTTGGACTCAAGTACAGATGCGCAGTATTTT.

As concerns this clonotype: Because the CDR3 is missing its conserved closing phenylalanine or tryptophan, this is likely a read error. The genes are TRBV11-2 and TRBJ2-3; D is perhaps TRBD2 (6 bases). Trimming shortened V by 5 bases and J by 2 bases, and 20 bases separated the two germline ends. CDR3 length: 17 amino acids. Looked up from germline, CDR1 is SGHAT and CDR2 is FQNNGV. This CDR3 reads CASSHRGNGSLTDTQYS. The DNA for the CDR3 is TGTGCCAGCAGCCACCGAGGGAACGGGAGCCTCACAGATACGCAGTATTCT.

A note on this clonotype: A much larger clone lies a single base off, so this may be a read error. The chain recombines TRBV7-8 with TRBJ2-7, with D unclear. CDR1 is SGHVS, CDR2 FQNEAQ, per germline. The CDR3 is made up of 14 amino acids. CDR3 nucleotide sequence: TGTGCCAGCAGCTTAGACCCGGCATCCTACGAGCAGTGCTTC. Amino acids: CASSLDPASYEQCF.

Comments on this clonotype: The junction departs from the called germline gene at one end, perhaps through a read error. The rearrangement links TRBV11-2 to TRBJ2-3; possible D gene TRBD1, 5 bases. The CDR3 is made up of 14 amino acids. Per the germline V gene, CDR1 is SGHAT and CDR2 is FQNNGV. CDR3 nucleotide sequence: TGTGCCAGCGGCATGGGGCTTCCCACAAATACGCAGTATTTT. This gives the protein CASGMGLPTNTQYF.

As to this clonotype: The junction departs from germline at one end; a sequencing error may be responsible. V and J are TRBV11-2 and TRBJ1-2, with a weak D call TRBD1 (6 bases). CDR3 length equals 13 residues. Germline-derived CDR1 and CDR2 are SGHAT and FQNNGV. CDR3 in amino acids: CVSTKGGVGGYTF. The DNA for the CDR3 is TGTGTCAGCACTAAGGGGGGGGTTGGAGGCTACACCTTC.